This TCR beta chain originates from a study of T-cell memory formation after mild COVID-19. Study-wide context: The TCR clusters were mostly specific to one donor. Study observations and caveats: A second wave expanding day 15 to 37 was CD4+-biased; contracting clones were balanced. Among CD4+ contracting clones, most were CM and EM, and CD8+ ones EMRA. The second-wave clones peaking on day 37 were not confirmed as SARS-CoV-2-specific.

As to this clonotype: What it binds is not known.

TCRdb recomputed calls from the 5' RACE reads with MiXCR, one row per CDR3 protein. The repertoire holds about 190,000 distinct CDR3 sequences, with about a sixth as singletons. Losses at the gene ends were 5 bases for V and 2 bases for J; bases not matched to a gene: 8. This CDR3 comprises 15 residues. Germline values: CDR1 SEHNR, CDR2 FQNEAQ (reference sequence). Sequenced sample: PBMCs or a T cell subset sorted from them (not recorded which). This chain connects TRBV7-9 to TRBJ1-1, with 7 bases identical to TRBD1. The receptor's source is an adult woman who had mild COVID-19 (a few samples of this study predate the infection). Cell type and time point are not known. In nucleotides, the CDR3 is TGTGCCAGCAGCCCACTCGACAGGGCTAACACTGAAGCTTTCTTT. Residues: CASSPLDRANTEAFF.